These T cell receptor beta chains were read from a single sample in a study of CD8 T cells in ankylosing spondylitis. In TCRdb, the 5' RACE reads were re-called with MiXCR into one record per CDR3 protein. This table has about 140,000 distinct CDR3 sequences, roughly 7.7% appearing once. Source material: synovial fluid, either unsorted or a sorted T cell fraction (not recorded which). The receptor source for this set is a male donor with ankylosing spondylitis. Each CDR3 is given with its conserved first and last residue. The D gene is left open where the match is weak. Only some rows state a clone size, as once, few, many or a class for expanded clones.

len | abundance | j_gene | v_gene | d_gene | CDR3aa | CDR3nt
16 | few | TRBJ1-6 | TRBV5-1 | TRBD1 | CASSWNRGQGESPLHF | TGCGCCAGCAGCTGGAACAGGGGGCAGGGAGAGTCACCCCTCCACTTT
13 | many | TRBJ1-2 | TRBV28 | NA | CASSRQGTYGYTF | TGTGCCAGCAGCCGCCAGGGTACCTATGGCTACACCTTC
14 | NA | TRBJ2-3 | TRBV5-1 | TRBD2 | CASSLAGGEDTQYF | TGCGCCAGCAGCTTAGCGGGAGGGGAAGATACGCAGTATTTT
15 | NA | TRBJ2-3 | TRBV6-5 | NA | CASSSYRDSTDTQYF | TGTGCCAGCAGTTCCTACCGGGACAGCACAGATACGCAGTATTTT
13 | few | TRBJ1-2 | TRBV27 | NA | CASQSRMGYGYTF | TGTGCCAGTCAGTCCCGAATGGGCTATGGCTACACCTTC
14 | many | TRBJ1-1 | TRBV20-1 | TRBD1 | CSARDRGGNTEAFF | TGCAGTGCTAGGGACAGGGGAGGGAACACTGAAGCTTTCTTT
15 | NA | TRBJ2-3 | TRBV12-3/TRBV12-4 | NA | CASSPEAASTDTQYF | TGTGCCAGCAGCCCCGAAGCAGCTAGCACAGATACGCAGTATTTT
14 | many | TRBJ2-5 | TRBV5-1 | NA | CASSLGQGQETQYF | TGCGCCAGCAGCTTGGGGCAGGGCCAAGAGACCCAGTACTTC
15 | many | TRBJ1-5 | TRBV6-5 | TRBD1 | CASSWGQGGNQPQHF | TGTGCCAGCAGTTGGGGACAGGGTGGCAATCAGCCCCAGCATTTT
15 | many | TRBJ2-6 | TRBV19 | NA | CASTYPGPGANVLTF | TGTGCCAGTACCTACCCCGGCCCCGGGGCCAACGTCCTGACTTTC
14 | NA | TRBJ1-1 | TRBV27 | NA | CATQGWGRDTEAFF | TGTGCCACCCAGGGGTGGGGACGGGACACTGAAGCTTTCTTT
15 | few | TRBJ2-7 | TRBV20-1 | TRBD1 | CSARDGGTGAYEQYF | TGCAGTGCTAGAGATGGCGGGACAGGAGCCTACGAGCAGTACTTC
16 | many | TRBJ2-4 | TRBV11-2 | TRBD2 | CASSRLAGEAKNIQYF | TGTGCCAGCAGCCGTCTAGCGGGGGAGGCCAAAAACATTCAGTACTTC
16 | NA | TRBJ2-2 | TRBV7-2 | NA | CASSTTSGVGTGELFF | TGTGCCAGCAGCACGACATCAGGAGTGGGCACCGGGGAGCTGTTTTTT
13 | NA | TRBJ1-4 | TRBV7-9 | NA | CASSLDLNEKLFF | TGTGCCAGCAGCTTGGACCTTAATGAAAAACTGTTTTTT
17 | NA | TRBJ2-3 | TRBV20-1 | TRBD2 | CSARDHREGQYGSTQYF | TGCAGTGCTAGAGATCACCGGGAGGGCCAGTACGGATCTACGCAGTATTTT
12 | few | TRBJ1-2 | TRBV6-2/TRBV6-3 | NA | CASSRDFYGYTF | TGTGCCAGCAGCCGGGACTTCTATGGCTACACCTTC
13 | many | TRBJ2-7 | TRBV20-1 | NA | CSAREGREYEQYF | TGCAGTGCTAGAGAGGGCAGGGAGTACGAGCAGTACTTC
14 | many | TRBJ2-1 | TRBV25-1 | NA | CASSGQNSYNEQFF | TGTGCCAGCAGCGGACAGAACTCCTACAATGAGCAGTTCTTC
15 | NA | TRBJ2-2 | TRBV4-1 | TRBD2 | CASSLASGITGELFF | TGCGCCAGCAGCCTTGCTAGCGGGATAACCGGGGAGCTGTTTTTT
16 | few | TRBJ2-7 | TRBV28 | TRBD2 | CASSLEPGTGAGVQYF | TGTGCCAGCAGTTTAGAACCCGGGACGGGCGCGGGGGTACAGTACTTC
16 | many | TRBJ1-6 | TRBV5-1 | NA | CASSLDSPRTSSPLHF | TGCGCCAGCAGCTTGGATTCTCCGAGAACTAGTTCACCCCTCCACTTT
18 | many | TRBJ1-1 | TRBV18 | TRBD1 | CASSPRLGTGNMNTEAFF | TGTGCCAGCTCACCTCGGTTGGGGACAGGGAATATGAACACTGAAGCTTTCTTT
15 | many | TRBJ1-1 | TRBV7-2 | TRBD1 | CASSFRTGHGTEAFF | TGTGCCAGCAGCTTCAGGACAGGGCATGGCACTGAAGCTTTCTTT
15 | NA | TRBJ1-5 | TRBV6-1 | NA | CASRAGRRTDQPQHF | TGTGCCAGCAGGGCGGGTCGGCGGACAGATCAGCCCCAGCATTTT
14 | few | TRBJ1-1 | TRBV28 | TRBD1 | CASGGQNLNTEAFF | TGTGCCAGCGGGGGACAGAACTTGAACACTGAAGCTTTCTTT
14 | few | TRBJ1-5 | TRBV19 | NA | CASSISTGSGPQHF | TGTGCCAGTAGTATATCGACAGGCTCAGGGCCCCAGCATTTT
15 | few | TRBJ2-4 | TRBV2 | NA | CASSEPGVAKNIQYF | TGTGCCAGCAGTGAGCCAGGGGTAGCCAAAAACATTCAGTACTTC
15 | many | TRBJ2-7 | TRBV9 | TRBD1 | CASSVKATGLYEQYF | TGTGCCAGCAGCGTCAAGGCGACAGGGCTCTACGAGCAGTACTTC
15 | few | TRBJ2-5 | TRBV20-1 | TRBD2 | CSAPGGPGAQETQYF | TGCAGTGCTCCGGGGGGGCCGGGGGCGCAAGAGACCCAGTACTTC
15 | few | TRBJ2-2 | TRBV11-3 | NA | CASSLGQSNTGELFF | TGTGCCAGCAGCTTAGGACAGTCAAACACCGGGGAGCTGTTTTTT
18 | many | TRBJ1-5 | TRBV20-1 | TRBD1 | CSAPSFSGGTGLGQPQHF | TGCAGTGCACCGAGTTTCTCAGGCGGGACAGGTTTAGGCCAGCCCCAGCATTTT
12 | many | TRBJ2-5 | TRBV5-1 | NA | CASSTIGETQYF | TGCGCCAGCAGCACAATTGGAGAGACCCAGTACTTC
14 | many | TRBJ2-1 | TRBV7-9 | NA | CASLSPSSYNEQFF | TGTGCCAGCCTATCCCCGAGCTCCTACAATGAGCAGTTCTTC
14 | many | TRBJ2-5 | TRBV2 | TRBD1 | CASRVQGYQETQYF | TGTGCCAGCAGAGTACAGGGGTACCAAGAGACCCAGTACTTC
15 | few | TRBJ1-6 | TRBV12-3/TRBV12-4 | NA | CASTSGDTQNSPLHF | TGTGCCAGCACCTCGGGGGACACCCAAAATTCACCCCTCCACTTT
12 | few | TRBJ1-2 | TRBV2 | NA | CASRKEGSGYTF | TGTGCCAGCAGGAAAGAAGGTAGCGGCTACACCTTC
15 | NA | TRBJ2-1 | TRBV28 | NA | CASVPVGSSYNEQFF | TGTGCCAGCGTTCCAGTGGGGAGCTCCTACAATGAGCAGTTCTTC
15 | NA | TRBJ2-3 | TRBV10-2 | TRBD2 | CASSGTSGRPVTQYF | TGCGCCAGCAGTGGGACTAGCGGGAGGCCTGTTACGCAGTATTTT
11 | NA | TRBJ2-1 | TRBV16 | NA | CASSQFQEQFF | TGTGCCAGCAGCCAATTCCAGGAGCAGTTCTTC
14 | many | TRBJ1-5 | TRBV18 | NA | CASSSSQGDQPQHF | TGTGCCAGCTCGTCGTCACAGGGCGATCAGCCCCAGCATTTT
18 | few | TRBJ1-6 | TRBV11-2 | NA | CASSPRGRGGSYNSPLHF | TGTGCCAGCAGCCCACGGGGTCGCGGGGGGTCCTATAATTCACCCCTCCACTTT
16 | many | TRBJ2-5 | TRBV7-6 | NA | CASSTRSSPGEETQYF | TGTGCCAGCAGCACCCGGTCGTCCCCTGGGGAGGAGACCCAGTACTTC
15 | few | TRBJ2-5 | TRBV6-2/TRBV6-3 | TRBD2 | CASSYSGGYQETQYF | TGTGCCAGCAGTTATAGCGGGGGGTACCAAGAGACCCAGTACTTC
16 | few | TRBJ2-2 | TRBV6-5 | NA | CASSYSRPGRTGELFF | TGTGCCAGCAGTTACTCGAGGCCAGGGCGCACCGGGGAGCTGTTTTTT
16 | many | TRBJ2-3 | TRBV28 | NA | CASSSPYGARTDTQYF | TGTGCCAGCTCATCCCCCTATGGGGCTCGTACAGATACGCAGTATTTT